The next 20 T cell receptor beta chains were all read from a single sample in a study of cytomegalovirus exposure and HLA in healthy donors. A multiplex PCR was run with 60 Vbeta primers and 13 Jbeta primers. Here immunoSEQ multiplex PCR was the method, and the copy in TCRdb shows in-frame clones only, minus some. The sample has fewer than 150,000 clones; over 75% are singletons. The sequenced sample was PBMCs. The receptors come from a woman aged 25 to 39 in good health and CMV-seropositive.

The genes are TRBV29-1 and TRBJ1-6; 7 bases line up with TRBD1. Germline V CDR1 and CDR2: SQVTM, ANQGSEA. The V gene end was trimmed by 6 bases and the J gene end by 5 bases; junction bases not matched to a gene: 4. The CDR3 runs to 13 residues. In DNA form, the CDR3 reads TGCAGCGTAACCGGGACAGATAATTCACCCCTCCACTTT. Translation: CSVTGTDNSPLHF.

This clone was counted between two and nine times. CDR3 amino acids: CASMYGLNTEAFF. CDR3 in DNA: TGCGCCAGCATGTACGGGTTGAACACTGAAGCTTTCTTT. The chain uses TRBV5-1 and TRBJ1-1, with D uncertain. Trimming removed 6 bases from V and 0 bases from J, with 9 bases in between. CDR3 length: 13 residues. Looked up from germline, CDR1 is SGHRS and CDR2 is YFSETQ. Together with reference TRBV5-1 and TRBJ1-1, the CDR3 gives the full variable domain: KAGVTQTPRYLIKTRGQQVTLSCSPISGHRSVSWYQQTPGQGLQFLFEYFSETQRNKGNFPGRFSGRQFSNSRSEMNVSTLELGDSALYLCASMYGLNTEAFFGQGTRLTVV.

The rearrangement links TRBV25-1 to TRBJ2-7; D not resolved. The CDR3 loop spans 13 amino acids. CDR1 is MGHDK, CDR2 SYGVNS, per germline. Between the trimmed V and J ends, which lost 3 bases and 6 bases, there was a span of 12 bases. In nucleotides, the CDR3 is TGTGCCAGCAGTGACCTTCGACAAGGCGAGCAGTACTTC. It specifies CASSDLRQGEQYF.

J is TRBJ1-2 and V is TRBV7-9; D may be TRBD1 (6 bases). The germline V gene encodes CDR1 SEHNR and CDR2 FQNEAQ (reference sequence). Trimming stripped 1 base from V and 3 bases from J, with 9 bases between. The CDR3 is 14 amino acids. In nucleotides, the CDR3 is TGTGCCAGCAGCTTAGGGGCAGGGGACTATGGCTACACCTTC. Translation: CASSLGAGDYGYTF.

This rearrangement joins TRBV6-1 to TRBJ2-7; 7 positions match TRBD2. Losses at the gene ends were 1 base for V and 3 bases for J; bases not matched to a gene: 3. The CDR3 has 14 residues. Germline CDR1 reads MNHNS; CDR2 reads SASEGT. The CDR3 protein is CASSEVVAGYEQYF. CDR3 in DNA: TGTGCCAGCAGTGAAGTCGTAGCGGGCTACGAGCAGTACTTC.

CDR3 in amino acids: CASSIEGAGEQFF. CDR3 in DNA: TGTGCCAGTAGTATTGAGGGGGCTGGTGAGCAGTTCTTC. The V and J genes are TRBV19 and TRBJ2-1, with 7 positions matching TRBD1. After removal of 3 bases from V and 9 bases from J, the junction contained 5 bases not matched to a gene. The CDR3 is 13 residues long. CDR1 LNHDA and CDR2 SQIVND come from the germline V gene (reference sequence). Variable domain in full (rest from reference TRBV19 and TRBJ2-1): DGGITQSPKYLFRKEGQNVTLSCEQNLNHDAMYWYRQDPGQGLRLIYYSQIVNDFQKGDIAEGYSVSREKKESFPLTVTSAQKNPTAFYLCASSIEGAGEQFFGPGTRLTVL.

V and J are TRBV5-4 and TRBJ2-2; 8 bases line up with TRBD1. The CDR3 is 14 residues long. Trimming removed 4 bases from V and 5 bases from J; junction bases left unmatched: 4. Germline-derived CDR1 and CDR2 are SGHNT and YYREEE (reference sequence). The CDR3 region has the DNA TGTGCCAGCAGCCGACAGGGGTCGACCGGGGAGCTGTTTTTT. Amino acids: CASSRQGSTGELFF.

This clone has only one observation. The rearrangement joins TRBV30 to TRBJ2-2; TRBD1 matches at 7 bases. This CDR3 comprises 14 residues. V dropped 5 bases and J dropped 1; count of bases not matched to a gene: 4. Germline CDR1 and CDR2: GTSNPN and SVGIG (reference sequence). The CDR3 loop is CAWARDRNTGELFF. The CDR3 DNA reads as TGTGCCTGGGCCCGGGACAGGAACACCGGGGAGCTGTTTTTT. Using reference TRBV30 and TRBJ2-2 for the parts outside the CDR3, the full variable domain is SQTIHQWPATLVQPVGSPLSLECTVEGTSNPNLYWYRQAAGRGLQLLFYSVGIGQISSEVPQNLSASRPQDRQFILSSKKLLLSDSGFYLCAWARDRNTGELFFGEGSRLTVL.

This clone appeared a single time. The chain recombines TRBV9 with TRBJ1-1; TRBD1 matches 8 bases. CDR3 size: 16 residues. The germline V gene encodes CDR1 SGDLS and CDR2 YYNGEE. Trimming removed 4 bases from V and 0 bases from J; junction bases left unmatched: 8. CDR3 bases: TGTGCCAGCAGCAACCACAGGGGGAACATGAACACTGAAGCTTTCTTT. This translates into CASSNHRGNMNTEAFF.

The CDR3 is CASSSRGGAGELFF. The CDR3 DNA is TGTGCCAGCAGTTCCCGGGGGGGGGCCGGGGAGCTGTTTTTT. The chain links TRBV27 to TRBJ2-2, with 8 bases identical to TRBD2. With 4 bases clipped from V and 6 bases from J, the junction kept 4 bases outside the gene matches. The CDR3 totals 14 residues. Germline CDR1 MNHEY, CDR2 SMNVEV (reference sequence).

The chain recombines TRBV13 with TRBJ1-2, with D unclear. Germline CDR1 and CDR2: PRHDT and FYEKMQ (reference sequence). Trimming removed 5 bases from V and 0 bases from J, with 10 bases in between. The CDR3 is 14 amino acids. Written as DNA, the CDR3 is TGTGCCAGCAGCCCCGTCAGTCCTAACTATGGCTACACCTTC. As protein: CASSPVSPNYGYTF. Based on the CDR3 plus reference TRBV13 and TRBJ1-2, the full variable domain is AAGVIQSPRHLIKEKRETATLKCYPIPRHDTVYWYQQGPGQDPQFLISFYEKMQSDKGSIPDRFSAQQFSDYHSELNMSSLELGDSALYFCASSPVSPNYGYTFGSGTRLTVV.

This chain links TRBV20-1 with TRBJ2-5; D is ambiguous. The germline CDR1 and CDR2 sequences are DFQATT and SNEGSKA (reference sequence). Between the trimmed V and J ends, which lost 3 bases and 5 bases, there was a span of 4 bases. CDR3 length: 10 residues. The CDR3 DNA sequence: TGCAGTGCTAGTGGCGAGACCCAGTACTTC. This codes for CSASGETQYF.

As concerns this clone: The same CDR3 can be traced to other DNA sequences in this sample. The rearrangement joins TRBV6-1 to TRBJ1-1, with 8 nucleotides matching TRBD1. Germline trimming cut 6 bases from V and 4 bases from J; bases unmatched to any gene: 4. The CDR3 is 13 amino acids. Germline V gene lookup returns CDR1 MNHNS and CDR2 SASEGT. The CDR3 reads CASSSDRGTEAFF. CDR3 nucleotides: TGTGCCAGCAGCTCCGACAGGGGCACTGAAGCTTTCTTT.

The chain is built from TRBV9 and TRBJ1-5; D may be TRBD1 (5 bases). The V gene's germline CDR1 is SGDLS and CDR2 YYNGEE. The CDR3 sequence is 14 residues long. Between the trimmed V and J ends, which lost 2 bases and 2 bases, there was a span of 8 bases. The CDR3 sequence: CASSVGGGNQPQHF. The CDR3 region has the DNA TGTGCCAGCAGCGTCGGGGGAGGCAATCAGCCCCAGCATTTT.

CDR3 sequence reads: CASSQKTGGSGQPQHF. The CDR3 bases are TGTGCCAGCAGCCAAAAGACAGGGGGCTCAGGTCAGCCCCAGCATTTT. The chain has TRBV6-6 and TRBJ1-5; 10 bases match TRBD1. Germline values: CDR1 MNHNY, CDR2 SVGAGI (reference sequence). The CDR3 runs 16 residues. The V segment lost 6 bases and the J segment 6 bases; nucleotides outside the gene matches: 11.

The chain has TRBV10-3 and TRBJ2-7, with 9 bases fitting TRBD1. Germline CDR1 ENHRY, CDR2 SYGVKD. The CDR3 totals 13 residues. V shed 10 bases and J 2 bases; nucleotides not matched to a gene: 6. The chain's CDR3 is CATRDRAAYEQYF. The CDR3 coding sequence is TGTGCCACCAGGGACAGGGCGGCCTACGAGCAGTACTTC.

This chain links TRBV5-1 with TRBJ2-2, with no clear D. Trimming stripped 3 bases from V and 6 bases from J, with 6 bases between. There are 12 residues in the CDR3. Per germline, CDR1 SGHRS and CDR2 YFSETQ. CDR3 loop: CASSYVAGELFF. DNA for the CDR3: TGCGCCAGCAGCTATGTAGCCGGGGAGCTGTTTTTT.

The V call is TRBV6-1, the J call TRBJ2-5, with 11 bases identical to TRBD1. V was clipped by 1 base and J by 5 bases; unmatched bases: 9. CDR1 and CDR2 (germline): MNHNS, SASEGT. The CDR3 contains 17 residues. CDR3 protein: CASSEGPGQGVLETQYF. The CDR3 DNA sequence: TGTGCCAGCAGTGAAGGGCCGGGACAGGGGGTATTGGAGACCCAGTACTTC.

CDR3: CASRNQRQGIPYEQYF. CDR3 DNA sequence: TGTGCCAGCAGAAATCAGCGACAGGGTATCCCCTACGAGCAGTACTTC. The rearrangement joins TRBV6-6 to TRBJ2-7, with 7 positions matching TRBD1. There are 16 residues in the CDR3. Trimming took 6 bases from V and 2 from J; bases not matched to a gene: 13. Per the germline V gene, CDR1 is MNHNY and CDR2 is SVGAGI (reference sequence).

The chain employs TRBV9 and TRBJ1-2; D ambiguous. The CDR3 extends over 12 amino acids. Trimming took 3 bases from V and 3 from J, leaving 6 bases between them. Germline values: CDR1 SGDLS, CDR2 YYNGEE. The CDR3 nucleotides are TGTGCCAGCAGCGAGGGAGACTATGGCTACACCTTC. Translated: CASSEGDYGYTF.